This TCR beta chain was sequenced for a study of cytomegalovirus exposure and HLA in healthy donors. For the study at large: The 110 or so validation repertoires used a platform that matched the one used for the approximately 670 first-cohort repertoires, as a later analysis reported.

TCRdb's table, derived via immunoSEQ multiplex PCR, lists solely in-frame clones and lacks some. Seen here are 110,000 or so clones, 70% to 90% observed once, and the top ten hold about 1.8%. Study findings and constraints: The tendency of first-cohort TCR clusters to co-occur in the approximately 120 validation repertoires was identified by a subsequent analysis.

This clone appeared a single time. Its antigen is unidentified. Germline lookup yields CDR1 LNHNV and CDR2 YYDKDF (reference sequence). This CDR3 spans 17 amino acids. The V gene end was trimmed by 0 bases and the J gene end by 0 bases; junction bases not matched to a gene: 6. This chain joins TRBV15 and TRBJ2-3; 7 nucleotides match TRBD1. Sequenced input: PBMCs. The clonotype was recovered from a man aged 18-30 years in good health and CMV-seronegative. CDR3 sequence reads: CATSRDWTGTSTDTQYF. The CDR3 nucleotides are TGTGCCACCAGCAGAGATTGGACAGGCACTAGCACAGATACGCAGTATTTT. The entire variable domain, with the rest obtained from reference TRBV15 and TRBJ2-3, is as follows: DAMVIQNPRYQVTQFGKPVTLSCSQTLNHNVMYWYQQKSSQAPKLLFHYYDKDFNNEADTPDNFQSRRPNTSFCFLDIRSPGLGDTAMYLCATSRDWTGTSTDTQYFGPGTRLTVL.